The entry below describes one T cell receptor beta chain. Its antigen is unidentified. Profiling relied on immunoSEQ multiplex PCR, and the TCRdb table lists in-frame clones only, not all of them. The sample lists 100,000 to 150,000 clones; approximately 92% were seen once. The data were obtained in a study of cytomegalovirus exposure and HLA in healthy donors. Study results and limitations: Testing in vitro showed three CMV-associated chains specific for CMV antigens. Altogether, some 170 TCR beta chains were recorded as cytomegalovirus-associated.

The V end lost 5 bases, the J end lost 0 bases, and 13 bases lay between the germline ends. The CDR3 runs to 15 residues. CDR1 is LNHDA, CDR2 SQIVND, per germline (reference sequence). The sample comprised PBMCs. The rearrangement uses TRBV19 and TRBJ1-2; a weak D match, TRBD1 (5 bases). The sequence was collected from a woman between 18 and 29 years old in good health and CMV-seronegative. The CDR3 sequence: CASSVDRGTNYGYTF. Written as DNA, the CDR3 is TGTGCCAGTAGTGTCGATAGGGGAACTAACTATGGCTACACCTTC. Variable domain in full (rest from reference TRBV19 and TRBJ1-2): DGGITQSPKYLFRKEGQNVTLSCEQNLNHDAMYWYRQDPGQGLRLIYYSQIVNDFQKGDIAEGYSVSREKKESFPLTVTSAQKNPTAFYLCASSVDRGTNYGYTFGSGTRLTVV.